The 28 T cell receptor beta chains in this list originate from one sample, sequenced in a study of identical twins. TCRdb called the 5' RACE reads again in MiXCR, with one record for every CDR3 protein. Among 250,000 to 300,000 distinct CDR3 sequences listed, about 8.3% were seen once. This sample also belongs to another study, concerning yellow fever vaccine responses in identical twins.

The source material was CD8+ T cells sorted from blood. The receptors derive from a young woman in good health.

The chain has TRBV19 and TRBJ2-3, with 10 bases identical to TRBD1. This CDR3 comprises 16 residues. Looked up from germline, CDR1 is LNHDA and CDR2 is SQIVND (reference sequence). The J segment lost 0 bases and the V segment lost 6 bases, leaving 6 bases of the junction unmatched. The CDR3 nucleotides read TGTGCCAGTAGGCCCGGGACAGGGGCTAGCACAGATACGCAGTATTTT. This codes for CASRPGTGASTDTQYF.

This clonotype has only a few counts. The J gene is TRBJ2-1, the V gene TRBV28; 9 bases align to TRBD2. The CDR3 is 17 amino acids. The trim removed 4 bases at V and 0 bases at J, leaving 7 bases unmatched. Germline V gene lookup returns CDR1 MDHEN and CDR2 SYDVKM. In DNA, the CDR3 is TGTGCCAGCAGTTCCCCCCGTAGCGGGAGCTCCTACAATGAGCAGTTCTTC. It encodes CASSSPRSGSSYNEQFF.

V and J are TRBV12-3 or TRBV12-4 and TRBJ1-5; D may be TRBD1 (5 bases). This CDR3 comprises 14 residues. V was pared by 1 base and J by 9 bases, with 13 bases between. CDR3 in amino acids: CASSLEAGLGPQHF. As DNA, the CDR3 is TGTGCCAGCAGTTTAGAGGCAGGGTTGGGGCCCCAGCATTTT.

V gene TRBV7-8 combines with J gene TRBJ2-1, with a possible D match to TRBD1 (6 bases). Germline-derived CDR1 and CDR2 are SGHVS and FQNEAQ. Between the trimmed V and J ends, which lost 4 bases and 4 bases, there was a span of 14 bases. The CDR3 loop spans 15 amino acids. The CDR3 loop is CASSSTGKPYNEQFF. The CDR3 coding sequence is TGTGCCAGCAGCTCTACAGGGAAACCTTACAATGAGCAGTTCTTC.

The chain is built from TRBV29-1 and TRBJ2-5, with TRBD1 matching over 9 bases. Germline V gene data show CDR1 as SQVTM and CDR2 as ANQGSEA. The CDR3 runs to 16 residues. V gave up 4 bases and J gave up 3 bases; unmatched junction bases: 12. The CDR3 bases are TGCAGCGTTGTCCCTCCGGGGACAGGGATTAAAGAGACCCAGTACTTC. Encoded protein: CSVVPPGTGIKETQYF.

At least ten counts were recorded for this clonotype. This chain connects TRBV3-1 to TRBJ2-7, with 11 bases identical to TRBD2. V was pared by 1 base and J by 4 bases, with 12 bases of the junction left unmatched. CDR1 and CDR2 (germline): LGHDT, YNNKEL (reference sequence). The CDR3 spans 18 residues. The CDR3 spells CASSQVLTTSGNPYEQYF. DNA for the CDR3: TGTGCCAGCAGCCAAGTTTTGACGACTAGCGGGAACCCATACGAGCAGTACTTC.

This clonotype showed up just a few times. The chain combines TRBV29-1 with TRBJ1-1, with TRBD1 as a possible D gene (6 bases). Germline CDR1 SQVTM, CDR2 ANQGSEA. Trimming took 7 bases from V and 1 from J, leaving 10 bases between them. CDR3 length: 12 residues. As DNA, the CDR3 is TGCAGCGCCGACAGGAGGAACACTGAAGCTTTCTTT. Protein product: CSADRRNTEAFF. Full variable domain (rest looked up from reference TRBV29-1 and TRBJ1-1): SAVISQKPSRDICQRGTSLTIQCQVDSQVTMMFWYRQQPGQSLTLIATANQGSEATYESGFVIDKFPISRPNLTFSTLTVSNMSPEDSSIYLCSADRRNTEAFFGQGTRLTVV.

The table lists this clonotype with a few counts. J is TRBJ1-2 and V is TRBV10-3, with D hard to call. Germline CDR1 ENHRY, CDR2 SYGVKD. V was pared by 9 bases and J by 4 bases, with 15 bases between. The CDR3 totals 13 residues. The CDR3 DNA reads TGTGCCATGCCGTGGTCGGGGATCTATGGCTACACCTTC. This translates into CAMPWSGIYGYTF.

This clonotype was seen only a few times. The V gene is TRBV6-5, the J gene TRBJ2-7, with D possibly called TRBD1 or TRBD2 (5 bases each). CDR3 length: 15 amino acids. The germline V and J ends were trimmed by 4 bases and 9 bases, with 22 bases remaining between them. Germline CDR1 is MNHEY and CDR2 is SVGAGI. In nucleotides, the CDR3 is TGTGCCAGCAGTTCCGGCACTGCCGATACGAGGGGGCAGTACTTC. It encodes CASSSGTADTRGQYF.

This chain uses TRBV29-1 with TRBJ2-7; 7 bases fit TRBD2. The CDR3 has 15 residues. V lost 2 bases to trimming and J lost 1 base; unmatched junction nucleotides: 8. Per germline, CDR1 SQVTM and CDR2 ANQGSEA. CDR3 sequence reads: CSVELAEQLSYEQYF. The CDR3 DNA follows: TGCAGCGTTGAACTAGCGGAACAACTTTCCTACGAGCAGTACTTC.

The V call is TRBV10-2, the J call TRBJ2-1, with a weak D call TRBD2 (6 bases). Trimming took 5 bases from V and 2 from J, leaving 13 bases between them. This CDR3 is 15 amino acids long. The germline gives CDR1 WSHSY, CDR2 SAAADI. In DNA form, the CDR3 reads TGCGCCAGCAGTCCCACGGGAGTAACCTACAATGAGCAGTTCTTC. Protein sequence: CASSPTGVTYNEQFF.

This chain joins TRBV7-2 and TRBJ2-3; 8 bases line up with TRBD1. This CDR3 region has 15 residues. V was pared by 5 bases and J by 6 bases, with 10 bases of the junction left unmatched. Germline V CDR1 and CDR2: SGHTA, FQGNSA. The CDR3 DNA follows: TGTGCCAGCAGCAACCCACAGGGGGGATGGGATACGCAGTATTTT. It encodes CASSNPQGGWDTQYF.

The genes are TRBV7-9 and TRBJ2-5; TRBD1 matches at 7 bases. V was clipped by 4 bases and J by 2 bases; unmatched bases: 13. This CDR3 has 17 residues. Germline V gives CDR1 SEHNR, CDR2 FQNEAQ (reference sequence). DNA of the CDR3: TGTGCCAGCAGCTACCCGGTCGACAGGGTTCTACAAGAGACCCAGTACTTC. Translating it yields CASSYPVDRVLQETQYF.

This clonotype was seen ten or more times. The chain recombines TRBV28 with TRBJ2-5, with 8 positions matching TRBD1. The trim removed 2 bases at V and 5 bases at J, leaving 10 bases unmatched. This CDR3 contains 16 residues. Germline loops: CDR1 MDHEN, CDR2 SYDVKM. The CDR3 sequence: CASSLAATGVRETQYF. DNA for the CDR3: TGTGCCAGCAGTTTAGCGGCGACAGGGGTCCGGGAGACCCAGTACTTC.

There are a few counts of this clonotype. CDR3 region: CASSLVPDLEADTQYF. CDR3 sequence (DNA): TGTGCCAGCAGCCTGGTCCCTGATCTAGAAGCAGATACGCAGTATTTT. The chain links TRBV7-9 to TRBJ2-3; D is unclear. From germline, CDR1 is SEHNR and CDR2 FQNEAQ (reference sequence). The CDR3 is 16 residues long. V was shortened by 5 bases and J by 4 bases, with 19 bases between the two germline ends.

This clonotype has a handful of counts. The junction differs from germline at one of its ends, possibly a read error. This chain links TRBV7-7 with TRBJ2-7, with 13 bases fitting TRBD2. The CDR3 contains 14 residues. Germline CDR1 SSHAT, CDR2 FNYEAQ (reference sequence). CDR3 bases: TGTGCTAGCAGCTCGGGACTAGCGGGAAGCGAGCAGTACTTC. Its translation is CASSSGLAGSEQYF.

This clonotype was seen a few times. The V gene is TRBV12-3 or TRBV12-4, the J gene TRBJ2-7; D remains ambiguous. The CDR3 covers 16 residues. Trimming took 2 bases from V and 0 from J, leaving 14 bases between them. The CDR3 DNA reads TGTGCCAGCAGTTTAAGGTCCCAGTCTAGCTCCTACGAGCAGTACTTC. Its protein product is CASSLRSQSSSYEQYF.

The V call is TRBV4-1, the J call TRBJ2-1; D is perhaps TRBD1 or TRBD2 (5 bases each). V gave up 2 bases and J gave up 0 bases, with 14 bases separating them. This CDR3 comprises 17 residues. Germline assignment: CDR1 MGHRA and CDR2 YSYEKL. For the CDR3, the DNA is TGCGCCAGCAGCCAATTCCTAGCAGGGAGCTCCTACAATGAGCAGTTCTTC. Protein: CASSQFLAGSSYNEQFF.

This sequence joins TRBV27 and TRBJ2-4; 10 positions agree with TRBD1. Germline V gene lookup returns CDR1 MNHEY and CDR2 SMNVEV (reference sequence). J gave up 5 bases and V 4 bases, and 2 bases lay outside the gene matches. The CDR3 runs 14 residues. CDR3 coding DNA: TGTGCCAGCAGTTCAGGACAGGGGGAAAACATTCAGTACTTC. Translation gives CASSSGQGENIQYF.

The sample holds a few counts of this clonotype. This chain joins TRBV4-3 and TRBJ2-7; D is possibly TRBD1 or TRBD2 (5 bases each). Per the germline V gene, CDR1 is LGHNA and CDR2 is YSLEER. V lost 0 bases to trimming and J lost 2 bases, with 11 bases between them. The CDR3 runs to 15 residues. In nucleotides, the CDR3 is TGCGCCAGCAGCCAAGAATGGGACCTTCCCTACGAGCAGTACTTC. It specifies CASSQEWDLPYEQYF.

This clonotype was detected ten times or more. V gene TRBV29-1 combines with J gene TRBJ2-7; either TRBD1 or TRBD2 may fit D (5 bases each). Between the trimmed V and J ends, which lost 3 bases and 6 bases, there was a span of 15 bases. In germline, CDR1 is SQVTM, CDR2 ANQGSEA. The CDR3 loop spans 13 amino acids. The CDR3 region is CSVEGDKLGEQYF. CDR3 nucleotide sequence: TGCAGCGTTGAGGGGGATAAGCTGGGCGAGCAGTACTTC.

This clonotype has only a few counts. The chain couples TRBV14 to TRBJ2-7; D gene ambiguous. Deletions cut 1 base from V and 3 bases from J, with 19 bases between. This CDR3 region has 17 residues. Germline CDR1 reads SGHDN; CDR2 reads FVKESK. Here the CDR3 reads CASSQGELPKTYYEQYF. In DNA form, the CDR3 reads TGTGCCAGCAGCCAAGGGGAACTACCCAAGACCTACTACGAGCAGTACTTC.

V and J are TRBV29-1 and TRBJ2-1, with D possibly TRBD2 on 5 matching bases. The germline CDR1 and CDR2 sequences are SQVTM and ANQGSEA. The V and J ends lost 1 base and 7 bases respectively, with 8 bases between them. The CDR3 has 12 residues. The CDR3 DNA reads TGCAGCGTTGAAGGGGAGACAAATGAGCAGTTCTTC. Its translation: CSVEGETNEQFF.

In its sample, this clonotype was seen many times. This chain joins TRBV24-1 and TRBJ2-1; D is unclear. The CDR3 consists of 12 residues. Germline V gene sequence: CDR1 KGHDR, CDR2 SFDVKD. The ends were cut back, 0 bases at V and 5 bases at J, with 1 base in the middle. The CDR3 nucleotides read TGTGCCACCAGTGATTTGGACAATGAGCAGTTCTTC. It specifies CATSDLDNEQFF.

The rearrangement joins TRBV14 to TRBJ2-1; 13 bases are a match to TRBD2. V lost 4 bases, J lost 7 bases, and 10 bases stayed unmatched. This CDR3 is built from 17 residues. Germline values: CDR1 SGHDN, CDR2 FVKESK. CDR3 in amino acids: CASSLRQLAGGWNEQFF. DNA of the CDR3: TGTGCCAGCAGCCTTCGACAACTAGCGGGAGGGTGGAATGAGCAGTTCTTC.

This clonotype was found many times. This sequence joins TRBV5-6 and TRBJ2-2, with 11 bases identical to TRBD2. J lost 4 bases, V lost 4 bases, and 3 bases had no gene match. The CDR3 runs to 15 residues. The germline V gene has CDR1 SGHDT and CDR2 YYEEEE. Here the CDR3 DNA reads TGTGCCAGCAGCCCTGGGACTAGCGGCACCGGGGAGCTGTTTTTT. Translation gives CASSPGTSGTGELFF.

This clonotype showed up many times. The gene calls are TRBV6-2 or TRBV6-3 and TRBJ2-1; D gene ambiguous. This CDR3 has 12 amino acids. V was cut by 0 bases and J by 5 bases, with 2 bases left in between. CDR1 and CDR2 from the germline V gene are MNHEY and SVGEGT. CDR3 bases: TGTGCCAGCAGTTACTCGGACAATGAGCAGTTCTTC. Protein: CASSYSDNEQFF.

This clonotype was observed at least ten times. V gene TRBV12-3 or TRBV12-4 combines with J gene TRBJ2-7; 8 bases are shared with TRBD1. With V trimmed by 1 base and J by 4 bases, 6 bases remained unmatched. The CDR3 is made up of 15 amino acids. This chain's CDR3 is CASSLGQGAFYEQYF. The CDR3, as DNA: TGTGCCAGCAGTTTAGGCCAGGGGGCTTTTTACGAGCAGTACTTC.